The TCR beta chain described here comes from a study of T-cell reconstitution after alpha-beta-depleted transplantation in children (dated by TCRdb to about 2016). Background on the whole study: T-cell immune reconstitution after TCRalphabeta/CD19-depleted allogeneic hematopoietic cell transplantation in children was quantitatively tracked in the study by means of TCR repertoire profiling.

The library came from PCR. Sequencer: Illumina HiSeq 2500. TCR libraries were prepared with molecular barcoding, using unique molecular identifiers to normalize TCRbeta repertoire quantification. TCRdb ran its own pipeline on the public reads, namely fastp trimming at Q25 and MiXCR clone calling, and kept in-frame beta chains. For every CDR3 protein sequence, its rows merge into one entry that carries the most common genes and DNA. The sample profile shows about 350,000 distinct CDR3 sequences; roughly 14% of them were found once. Of the sample, around 4.5% is held by the ten largest clones. V is pared back by 5 bases and J by 4 bases, with 15 bases lying between the germline termini. CDR1 and CDR2 are read off the germline V gene as SGHRS and YFSETQ. The CDR3 runs 14 residues from the cysteine to the phenylalanine. CDR3 DNA only is kept here, 42 bases in frame from base 1. In this sample, this clonotype turned up many times. Its antigen remains undetermined. Base qualities are not provided; no much larger clone lies one nucleotide away.

This receptor chain uses TRBV5-1 and TRBJ1-1, with TRBD1 tentatively as D gene (6 bases match). This clonotype was sampled from a human donor who donated a stem cell graft to a child with Fanconi anemia. The material sequenced was PBMCs, taken from the stem cell graft. The CDR3 amino acid sequence is: CASSDQDSSTEAFF. The DNA reads as follows: TGCGCCAGCAGTGATCAGGACAGCAGCACTGAAGCTTTCTTT.